This TCR beta chain was captured by sequencing in a study of T-cell memory formation after mild COVID-19. Overall study findings and caveats: Pre-infection memory showed some responding clones, and this suggested that cross-reactive memory joined. Day 15 to 85 contractors were CD4/CD8 balanced; later expanders leaned CD4+. The study found contracting CD4+ clones mainly in CM and EM and contracting CD8+ clones in EMRA.

This clonotype has more than one count but fewer than ten. Its antigen remains unknown. In germline, CDR1 is LGHDT, CDR2 YNNKEL (reference sequence). The V end lost 0 bases, the J end lost 5 bases, and 16 bases lay between the germline ends. The CDR3 is made up of 16 amino acids. TCRdb re-derived calls from the 5' RACE reads in MiXCR, one entry per CDR3 protein. The profile covers 110,000 or so distinct CDR3 sequences, with 22% appearing a single time and about 42% taken by the ten largest. This TCR derives from a man younger than 35 who had mild COVID-19 (a few samples of this study predate the infection). Cell type and time point are not known. The specimen was PBMCs or a T cell subset sorted from them (not recorded which). The rearrangement joins TRBV3-1 to TRBJ2-5, with D unresolved. The CDR3 sequence is CASSQDLVGVGETQYF. The CDR3 coding sequence is TGTGCCAGCAGCCAAGATCTAGTCGGCGTCGGGGAGACCCAGTACTTC.